Presented here are 27 T cell receptor beta chains from one specimen sequenced in a study of T cell responses to AZD1222 COVID-19 vaccine. Sequencing was performed with immunoSEQ multiplex PCR; in TCRdb, only in-frame clones are kept and a portion is missing. The sample lists approximately 140,000 clones; around 94% were seen once. This sample comprised peripheral blood, obtained on day 0 of AZD1222 vaccination. The receptors were sampled from an adult in good health.

This chain connects TRBV11-2 to TRBJ2-3, with unresolved D. This CDR3 has 12 residues. V dropped 2 bases and J dropped 4 bases, with 4 bases sitting between them. Germline loops: CDR1 SGHAT, CDR2 FQNNGV. CDR3 residues: CASSLLSDTQYF. The CDR3 DNA reads as TGTGCCAGCAGCTTATTGTCAGATACGCAGTATTTT. The full variable domain, its missing parts supplied by reference TRBV11-2 and TRBJ2-3, is EAGVAQSPRYKIIEKRQSVAFWCNPISGHATLYWYQQILGQGPKLLIQFQNNGVVDDSQLPKDRFSAERLKGVDSTLKIQPAKLEDSAVYLCASSLLSDTQYFGPGTRLTVL.

V gene TRBV2 combines with J gene TRBJ2-5; 7 bases agree with TRBD1. The CDR3 covers 12 residues. J was trimmed by 5 bases and V by 8 bases; bases with no gene match: 5. CDR1 is SNHLY, CDR2 FYNNEI, per germline. This chain's CDR3 is CASAQQGETQYF. The CDR3 DNA sequence: TGTGCCAGCGCACAACAGGGGGAGACCCAGTACTTC.

The V call is TRBV6-2 or TRBV6-3, the J call TRBJ2-3; D unresolved. CDR3 length equals 13 residues. The V and J ends lost 2 bases and 6 bases respectively, with 9 bases between them. The germline gives CDR1 MNHEY, CDR2 SVGEGT. The CDR3, as DNA: TGTGCCAGCAGTTACAAAGTATACGATACGCAGTATTTT. This encodes CASSYKVYDTQYF.

The rearrangement joins TRBV7-2 to TRBJ2-7, with D possibly being TRBD1 or TRBD2 (5 bases each). V was pared by 2 bases and J by 6 bases, with 11 bases between. Germline CDR1 SGHTA, CDR2 FQGNSA. The CDR3 has 13 amino acids. CDR3 in DNA: TGTGCCAGCAGCTTAATAGACGGGGCCGAGCAGTACGTC. This gives the protein CASSLIDGAEQYV.

The chain employs TRBV11-2 and TRBJ2-3; D is unresolved. Trimming took off 6 bases at V and 2 bases at J, with 6 bases between the two ends. This CDR3 contains 12 residues. The germline V gene has CDR1 SGHAT and CDR2 FQNNGV. CDR3 protein: CASSSNTDTQYF. CDR3 DNA: TGTGCCAGCAGTTCCAACACAGATACGCAGTATTTT.

The chain combines TRBV5-1 with TRBJ1-2; D is unclear. V was pared by 4 bases and J by 8 bases, with 12 bases between. CDR1 SGHRS and CDR2 YFSETQ come from the germline V gene. The CDR3 length is 12 residues. The CDR3 region has the DNA TGCGCCAGCAGCACGGGAATTGTCGGCTACACCTTC. Translated: CASSTGIVGYTF.

The V and J genes are TRBV2 and TRBJ2-3; TRBD2 aligns across 11 bases. Germline trimming cut 6 bases from V and 6 bases from J; bases unmatched to any gene: 8. Germline-derived CDR1 and CDR2 are SNHLY and FYNNEI. The CDR3 contains 15 residues. The CDR3 sequence is CASRDLLAGADTQYF. For the CDR3, the DNA is TGTGCCAGCAGGGACCTACTAGCGGGGGCGGATACGCAGTATTTT.

The chain joins TRBV2 to TRBJ2-5, with D unclear. CDR1 and CDR2 from the germline V gene are SNHLY and FYNNEI. Trimming cost V 7 bases and J 5 bases, with 14 bases left between them. The CDR3 has 13 residues. This chain's CDR3 is CASITSRFETQYF. Here the CDR3 DNA reads TGTGCCAGCATTACGTCTCGGTTTGAGACCCAGTACTTC. Full variable domain (rest looked up from reference TRBV2 and TRBJ2-5): EPEVTQTPSHQVTQMGQEVILRCVPISNHLYFYWYRQILGQKVEFLVSFYNNEISEKSEIFDDQFSVERPDGSNFTLKIRSTKLEDSAMYFCASITSRFETQYFGPGTRLLVL.

The chain employs TRBV19 and TRBJ1-5, with D unresolved. The CDR3 covers 15 residues. V was cut by 3 bases and J by 3 bases, with 12 bases left in between. The V gene's germline CDR1 is LNHDA and CDR2 SQIVND (reference sequence). The CDR3, as DNA: TGTGCCAGTAGTATTACAGATGGGTACAATCAGCCCCAGCATTTT. It specifies CASSITDGYNQPQHF.

DNA of the CDR3: TGTGCCAGCTCCTACACGCCTCTCGGGGAAAAACTGTTTTTT. As protein: CASSYTPLGEKLFF. The chain uses TRBV2 and TRBJ1-4; no clear D. This CDR3 contains 14 residues. Trimming removed 8 bases from V and 8 bases from J, with 18 bases in between. CDR1 and CDR2 (germline): SNHLY, FYNNEI.

This clone was seen once. V is TRBV5-1 and J is TRBJ2-2, with 9 positions matching TRBD1. The germline V gene has CDR1 SGHRS and CDR2 YFSETQ. The CDR3 loop spans 15 amino acids. V shed 1 base and J 3 bases; nucleotides not matched to a gene: 1. CDR3 coding DNA: TGCGCCAGCAGCTTGACAGGGGGCGACACCGGGGAGCTGTTTTTT. Amino acid sequence: CASSLTGGDTGELFF. The full variable domain, completed using reference TRBV5-1 and TRBJ2-2, is KAGVTQTPRYLIKTRGQQVTLSCSPISGHRSVSWYQQTPGQGLQFLFEYFSETQRNKGNFPGRFSGRQFSNSRSEMNVSTLELGDSALYLCASSLTGGDTGELFFGEGSRLTVL.

The chain joins TRBV11-2 to TRBJ2-5, with a tentative D call TRBD1 (5 bases). This CDR3 has 14 amino acids. CDR1 SGHAT and CDR2 FQNNGV come from the germline V gene. The V and J ends lost 1 base and 5 bases respectively, with 11 bases between them. CDR3 sequence (DNA): TGTGCCAGCAGCTTAGTTGCCTCAGGGGAGACCCAGTACTTC. It codes for CASSLVASGETQYF. Together with reference TRBV11-2 and TRBJ2-5, the CDR3 gives the full variable domain: EAGVAQSPRYKIIEKRQSVAFWCNPISGHATLYWYQQILGQGPKLLIQFQNNGVVDDSQLPKDRFSAERLKGVDSTLKIQPAKLEDSAVYLCASSLVASGETQYFGPGTRLLVL.

V gene TRBV3-1 (or the pseudogene TRBV3-2) combines with J gene TRBJ2-5, with 7 bases aligning to TRBD2. There are 16 residues in the CDR3. After removal of 3 bases from V and 0 bases from J, the junction contained 7 bases not matched to a gene. Germline values: CDR1 LGHDT, CDR2 YNNKEL (reference sequence). The CDR3 spells CASSHAGGGYQETQYF. CDR3 coding DNA: TGTGCCAGCAGCCACGCTGGGGGGGGTTACCAAGAGACCCAGTACTTC.

This rearrangement joins TRBV28 to TRBJ2-5; no firm D call. Trimming left V 2 bases short and J 0 bases short, with 4 bases between. CDR3 length equals 13 residues. Germline V gene data show CDR1 as MDHEN and CDR2 as SYDVKM. As DNA, the CDR3 is TGTGCCAGCAGTTTAAGTAACCAAGAGACCCAGTACTTC. It is translated as CASSLSNQETQYF.

This chain joins TRBV25-1 and TRBJ1-1; D not resolved. The ends were cut back, 1 base at V and 2 bases at J, with 11 bases in the middle. The CDR3 contains 15 residues. CDR1 and CDR2 from the germline V gene are MGHDK and SYGVNS. For the CDR3, the DNA is TGTGCCAGCAGTGAATCAGGCAGCCTTAACACTGAAGCTTTCTTT. This translates into CASSESGSLNTEAFF.

This chain links TRBV7-9 with TRBJ1-2; D unresolved. Trimming shortened V by 5 bases and J by 7 bases, and 14 bases separated the two germline ends. Germline V gives CDR1 SEHNR, CDR2 FQNEAQ (reference sequence). The CDR3 contains 13 residues. CDR3 coding DNA: TGTGCCAGCAGCCTGGACCGACTGGGTGGCTACACCTTC. Translating it yields CASSLDRLGGYTF. The whole variable domain, filled in from reference TRBV7-9 and TRBJ1-2, reads DTGVSQNPRHKITKRGQNVTFRCDPISEHNRLYWYRQTLGQGPEFLTYFQNEAQLEKSRLLSDRFSAERPKGSFSTLEIQRTEQGDSAMYLCASSLDRLGGYTFGSGTRLTVV.

The chain is built from TRBV7-2 and TRBJ2-5; D unclear. V was shortened by 1 base and J by 4 bases, with 4 bases between the two germline ends. Germline CDR1 SGHTA, CDR2 FQGNSA. This CDR3 comprises 12 residues. The CDR3 loop is CASSLGRETQYF. DNA for the CDR3: TGTGCCAGCAGCTTAGGTCGAGAGACCCAGTACTTC.

This sequence joins TRBV5-1 and TRBJ2-1, with TRBD2 identical over 11 bases. Germline loops: CDR1 SGHRS, CDR2 YFSETQ. The V segment lost 4 bases and the J segment 5 bases; nucleotides outside the gene matches: 5. The CDR3 loop spans 15 amino acids. The CDR3 DNA sequence: TGCGCCAGCAGCCGGGGACTAGCGGACCACAATGAGCAGTTCTTC. Protein sequence: CASSRGLADHNEQFF.

The rearrangement uses TRBV28 and TRBJ1-1; D gene ambiguous. Germline values: CDR1 MDHEN, CDR2 SYDVKM. The CDR3 is 13 amino acids. Trimming removed 2 bases at V and 3 bases at J, with 7 bases between. Here the CDR3 reads CASSLNLDTEAFF. The CDR3 bases are TGTGCCAGCAGTTTAAACCTCGACACTGAAGCTTTCTTT.

The V and J genes are TRBV12-3 or TRBV12-4 and TRBJ1-2, with TRBD1 matching 8 bases. V shed 7 bases and J 7 bases; nucleotides not matched to a gene: 8. There are 13 residues in the CDR3. The DNA for the CDR3 is TGTGCCAGCAACACTCAGGGGGCAGGTGGCTACACCTTC. It specifies CASNTQGAGGYTF.

The rearrangement links TRBV5-4 to TRBJ2-1, with TRBD1 matching 7 bases. The V and J ends lost 5 bases and 2 bases, in that order; junction bases with no gene match: 10. Germline CDR1 is SGHNT and CDR2 is YYREEE (reference sequence). The CDR3 contains 16 residues. The CDR3 sequence: CASRSNPGTAYNEQFF. DNA for the CDR3: TGTGCCAGCAGATCGAACCCCGGGACAGCCTACAATGAGCAGTTCTTC. The whole variable domain, remainder taken from reference TRBV5-4 and TRBJ2-1, is ETGVTQSPTHLIKTRGQQVTLRCSSQSGHNTVSWYQQALGQGPQFIFQYYREEENGRGNFPPRFSGLQFPNYSSELNVNALELDDSALYLCASRSNPGTAYNEQFFGPGTRLTVL.

V usage is TRBV21-1 and J usage is TRBJ1-6; TRBD1, the D gene given by the table, was not confirmed from the DNA. TRBV21-1 is deemed a pseudogene. The length of the CDR3 is 11 residues. CDR3 in amino acids: CASSNGTSPHF. In DNA, the CDR3 is TGTGCCAGCAGCAATGGGACATCCCCCCACTTT.

The chain uses TRBV5-1 and TRBJ2-5, with D possibly matching TRBD2 (6 bases). The CDR3 length is 15 residues. Trimming pared 0 bases from V and 5 bases from J, leaving 14 bases between. The germline V gene has CDR1 SGHRS and CDR2 YFSETQ. The CDR3: CASSLVSHAGETQYF. The DNA for the CDR3 is TGCGCCAGCAGCTTGGTGAGCCACGCGGGGGAGACCCAGTACTTC. Filled out from reference TRBV5-1 and TRBJ2-5, the complete variable domain reads KAGVTQTPRYLIKTRGQQVTLSCSPISGHRSVSWYQQTPGQGLQFLFEYFSETQRNKGNFPGRFSGRQFSNSRSEMNVSTLELGDSALYLCASSLVSHAGETQYFGPGTRLLVL.

The chain uses TRBV4-1 and TRBJ1-2, with D maybe TRBD1 (5 bases). V was trimmed by 6 bases and J by 4 bases, leaving 24 bases between them. This CDR3 comprises 17 residues. Germline CDR1 and CDR2: MGHRA and YSYEKL. CDR3 sequence: CASSPQAGQGVGYGYTF. In DNA form, the CDR3 reads TGCGCCAGCAGTCCTCAGGCTGGGCAGGGAGTAGGCTATGGCTACACCTTC.

CDR3 protein: CASSEAGGGQETQYF. The CDR3 DNA sequence: TGTGCCAGCAGTGAAGCGGGGGGGGGCCAAGAGACCCAGTACTTC. This rearrangement joins TRBV6-1 to TRBJ2-5; the match to TRBD2 covers 7 bases. The junction had 2 bases not matched to a gene; V was cut back by 0 bases and J by 1 base. CDR1 and CDR2 (germline): MNHNS, SASEGT. The CDR3 is made up of 15 amino acids.

This clone showed up just once. CDR3 DNA: TGTGCCAGCAGCTTGGTTCAGGGGGCTAGTGGCTACACCTTC. Translating gives CASSLVQGASGYTF. The V gene is TRBV7-2, the J gene TRBJ1-2, with TRBD1 matching 8 bases. This CDR3 contains 14 residues. Germline CDR1 reads SGHTA; CDR2 reads FQGNSA. With V trimmed by 3 bases and J by 7 bases, 7 bases remained unmatched. The full variable domain, its missing parts supplied by reference TRBV7-2 and TRBJ1-2, is GAGVSQSPSNKVTEKGKDVELRCDPISGHTALYWYRQSLGQGLEFLIYFQGNSAPDKSGLPSDRFSAERTGGSVSTLTIQRTQQEDSAVYLCASSLVQGASGYTFGSGTRLTVV.

The chain links TRBV25-1 to TRBJ2-3; 8 nucleotides agree with TRBD2. CDR1 and CDR2 from the germline V gene are MGHDK and SYGVNS. This CDR3 spans 14 amino acids. Trimming at V came to 8 bases and at J to 0 bases, leaving 4 bases not matched to a gene. The CDR3 bases are TGTGCCAGCTCTACTAGCGGAAGCACAGATACGCAGTATTTT. Amino acids: CASSTSGSTDTQYF.